This TCR beta chain was recorded in a study of blood T cell repertoires in COVID-19. Turning to the study itself: Acute-phase and convalescent COVID-19 samples originated in the United States, Italy and Spain.

The protocol was immunoSEQ multiplex PCR, while the TCRdb copy is restricted to in-frame clones and leaves out a portion. Among 300,000 to 400,000 clones listed, around nine tenths were seen once. The CDR3 covers 18 residues. Trimming cost V 1 base and J 6 bases; bases outside gene matches: 6. Germline CDR1 reads MGHRA; CDR2 reads YSYEKL. This clone was detected a few times. This sequence was found in a human donor in a cohort sampled during active COVID-19. This rearrangement joins TRBV4-1 to TRBJ2-1; 16 bases map to TRBD2. Sequencing was performed on peripheral blood. CDR3 bases: TGCGCCAGCAGCCAAGGGGGACTAGCGGGAGGGCCACTCAATGAGCAGTTCTTC. This sequence encodes CASSQGGLAGGPLNEQFF.